This T cell receptor (beta chain) was retrieved from a study of T cell responses to AZD1222 COVID-19 vaccine. On the study more broadly: Second-dose timings of about 4 or about 12 weeks were pooled. Findings of the study overall: In the spike-specific TCR repertoire, nearly half reportedly target unmutated variant regions.

The CDR3 has 16 amino acids. V was trimmed by 0 bases and J by 4 bases, leaving 17 bases between them. CDR1 and CDR2 (germline): SGDLS, YYNGEE. Profiling relied on immunoSEQ multiplex PCR, and the TCRdb table lists in-frame clones only, not all of them. The sample has about 96,000 clones, roughly nine tenths seen once; the top ten hold roughly 1.5%. Points on this clone: Its antigen remains unidentified.

The sample in question was peripheral blood, obtained on day 0 of AZD1222 vaccination. This chain links TRBV9 with TRBJ2-7; a possible D gene is TRBD2 (6 bases). This TCR was sampled from an adult in good health. CDR3: CASSVDLGGSGYEQYF. The CDR3 nucleotides are TGTGCCAGCAGCGTAGATCTGGGGGGATCGGGGTACGAGCAGTACTTC.